Following are 21 T cell receptor beta chains from one sample sequenced in a study of cytomegalovirus exposure and HLA in healthy donors. Method: immunoSEQ multiplex PCR; TCRdb's copy keeps in-frame clones and lacks some. The sample consists of 250,000 to 400,000 clones, approximately 90% of them appearing once. Sequenced sample: PBMCs. These receptors originate from a woman in her thirties in good health and CMV-seropositive.

The gene calls are TRBV6-5 and TRBJ2-7; either TRBD1 or TRBD2 may supply D (5 bases each). The V and J ends lost 4 bases and 5 bases respectively, with 18 bases between them. The CDR3 runs 15 residues. CDR1 MNHEY and CDR2 SVGAGI come from the germline V gene. CDR3 coding DNA: TGTGCCAGCAGTTTAATATTTGGTGGGGGAAACGAGCAGTACTTC. Amino acids: CASSLIFGGGNEQYF.

The chain employs TRBV7-2 and TRBJ2-1, with D possibly being TRBD1 (6 bases). V dropped 6 bases and J dropped 4 bases, with 16 bases sitting between them. CDR3 length: 15 amino acids. Germline assignment: CDR1 SGHTA and CDR2 FQGNSA. The CDR3 DNA reads TGTGCCAGCAGGCAAGCAGGGGTACCGTACAATGAGCAGTTCTTC. Protein: CASRQAGVPYNEQFF. Variable domain in full (rest from reference TRBV7-2 and TRBJ2-1): GAGVSQSPSNKVTEKGKDVELRCDPISGHTALYWYRQSLGQGLEFLIYFQGNSAPDKSGLPSDRFSAERTGGSVSTLTIQRTQQEDSAVYLCASRQAGVPYNEQFFGPGTRLTVL.

V usage is TRBV27 and J usage is TRBJ2-1; 14 bases are shared with TRBD2. V lost 2 bases, J lost 2 bases, and 8 bases stayed unmatched. The V gene's germline CDR1 is MNHEY and CDR2 SMNVEV (reference sequence). CDR3 length: 19 amino acids. Here the CDR3 DNA reads TGTGCCAGCAGTTTAATAGGGGGACTAGCGGGAGTAGCCTACAATGAGCAGTTCTTC. Amino acids: CASSLIGGLAGVAYNEQFF.

The rearrangement uses TRBV7-3 and TRBJ2-2, with D perhaps assigned TRBD1 or TRBD2 (6 bases each). The CDR3 has 16 amino acids. Germline CDR1 is SGHTA and CDR2 is FQGTGA. Trimming took 4 bases from V and 1 from J, leaving 13 bases between them. The CDR3 spells CASSSGGHRNTGELFF. CDR3 coding DNA: TGTGCCAGCAGCTCCGGGGGACACCGGAACACCGGGGAGCTGTTTTTT.

The chain has TRBV5-1 and TRBJ2-5; 7 positions match TRBD2. This CDR3 comprises 15 residues. The germline CDR1 and CDR2 sequences are SGHRS and YFSETQ. J gave up 5 bases and V 1 base, and 8 bases lay outside the gene matches. The CDR3 loop is CASSLISGLSETQYF. CDR3 sequence (DNA): TGCGCCAGCAGCTTGATTTCGGGACTAAGTGAGACCCAGTACTTC.

The rearrangement links TRBV25-1 to TRBJ2-5; D gene uncertain. In germline, CDR1 is MGHDK, CDR2 SYGVNS. V lost 3 bases to trimming and J lost 4 bases, with 15 bases between them. This CDR3 is built from 15 residues. CDR3 protein: CASSDPRVAGETQYF. In nucleotides, the CDR3 is TGTGCCAGCAGTGACCCCCGTGTAGCCGGAGAGACCCAGTACTTC.

This rearrangement joins TRBV2 to TRBJ2-2, with no clear D. Trimming pared 7 bases from V and 6 bases from J, leaving 15 bases between. The germline CDR1 and CDR2 sequences are SNHLY and FYNNEI. This CDR3 comprises 14 residues. CDR3 DNA sequence: TGTGCCAGCACTCCGTGGGTGGGGTCCGGGGAGCTGTTTTTT. It specifies CASTPWVGSGELFF. The complete variable domain, with remaining parts taken from reference TRBV2 and TRBJ2-2, reads EPEVTQTPSHQVTQMGQEVILRCVPISNHLYFYWYRQILGQKVEFLVSFYNNEISEKSEIFDDQFSVERPDGSNFTLKIRSTKLEDSAMYFCASTPWVGSGELFFGEGSRLTVL.

V gene TRBV7-9 combines with J gene TRBJ2-1; possible D gene TRBD2, 6 bases. Trimming cost V 5 bases and J 7 bases, with 21 bases left between them. The CDR3 loop spans 16 amino acids. Germline CDR1 reads SEHNR; CDR2 reads FQNEAQ (reference sequence). The CDR3, as DNA: TGTGCCAGCAGCCCACCGGGGCGGGGAGACAAGAATGAGCAGTTCTTC. This translates into CASSPPGRGDKNEQFF.

This clone was found once. The chain carries TRBV10-2 and TRBJ2-7; D remains unclear. Trimming cost V 6 bases and J 7 bases, with 19 bases left between them. The CDR3 runs 14 residues. Germline V gives CDR1 WSHSY, CDR2 SAAADI. The CDR3 region is CASRGLSPPFEQYF. The CDR3, as DNA: TGCGCCAGCAGGGGTCTCAGTCCCCCTTTTGAGCAGTACTTC.

The chain couples TRBV28 to TRBJ2-5; no clear D gene. The CDR3 consists of 9 residues. CDR1 and CDR2 (germline): MDHEN, SYDVKM. Trimming took off 10 bases at V and 5 bases at J, with 5 bases between the two ends. The CDR3 is CAIGETQYF. CDR3 sequence (DNA): TGTGCCATCGGGGAGACCCAGTACTTC.

V gene TRBV7-9 combines with J gene TRBJ1-2; TRBD1 is a possible D gene (6 bases). Germline V gene data show CDR1 as SEHNR and CDR2 as FQNEAQ (reference sequence). V shed 4 bases and J shed 4 bases, with 22 bases lying between them. The CDR3 totals 17 residues. This CDR3 reads CASSSATGPGHLYGYTF. As DNA, the CDR3 is TGTGCCAGCAGCTCTGCTACGGGGCCGGGACACCTCTATGGCTACACCTTC. Variable domain in full (rest from reference TRBV7-9 and TRBJ1-2): DTGVSQNPRHKITKRGQNVTFRCDPISEHNRLYWYRQTLGQGPEFLTYFQNEAQLEKSRLLSDRFSAERPKGSFSTLEIQRTEQGDSAMYLCASSSATGPGHLYGYTFGSGTRLTVV.

J is TRBJ2-7 and V is TRBV6-1; D ambiguous. There are 13 residues in the CDR3. Trimming removed 6 bases at V and 7 bases at J, with 16 bases between. Germline V gene lookup returns CDR1 MNHNS and CDR2 SASEGT. The CDR3 region is CASRGLPLYEQYF. The CDR3 DNA follows: TGTGCCAGCAGGGGCCTTCCCCTCTATGAGCAGTACTTC.

As to this clone: A junction boundary mismatches the germline segment, possibly from a read error. The gene calls are TRBV16 and TRBJ1-2; D is uncertain. CDR1 KGHSY and CDR2 FQNENV come from the germline V gene. The CDR3 has 14 residues. The CDR3 is CASSPPEVPDGYTF. The CDR3 coding sequence is TGTGCCAGCAGCCCGCCGGAGGTGCCTGATGGTTACACCTTC.

The chain carries TRBV11-2 and TRBJ2-7, with D unresolved. Germline CDR1 is SGHAT and CDR2 is FQNNGV. The CDR3 extends over 12 amino acids. Deletions cut 4 bases from V and 6 bases from J, with 10 bases between. The CDR3 is CASSSSFREQYF. The CDR3 DNA reads as TGTGCCAGCAGCTCGTCCTTTCGCGAGCAGTACTTC.

J is TRBJ1-2 and V is TRBV4-3; 8 bases map to TRBD1. The CDR3 totals 14 residues. J lost 9 bases, V lost 4 bases, and 10 bases had no gene match. Germline V gives CDR1 LGHNA, CDR2 YSLEER. The CDR3 DNA sequence: TGCGCCAGCAGCCTAGACCAGGGGGCAGGTCGCTACACCTTC. Translation: CASSLDQGAGRYTF.

This clone has only a few counts. The V call is TRBV29-1, the J call TRBJ1-1; D unclear. Deletions cut 1 base from V and 1 base from J, with 7 bases between. Per germline, CDR1 SQVTM and CDR2 ANQGSEA. The CDR3 spans 13 residues. CDR3 DNA sequence: TGCAGCGTTGAAGTAAGCCGGAACACTGAAGCTTTCTTT. Protein: CSVEVSRNTEAFF.

The genes are TRBV6-1 and TRBJ1-5; D is ambiguous. CDR1 and CDR2 from the germline V gene are MNHNS and SASEGT. Trimming took off 2 bases at V and 0 bases at J, with 8 bases between the two ends. The CDR3 runs 15 residues. In DNA, the CDR3 is TGTGCCAGCAGTGAACACCGTATTAGCAATCAGCCCCAGCATTTT. Protein product: CASSEHRISNQPQHF.

The rearrangement links TRBV6-5 to TRBJ1-5, with 9 bases that match TRBD1. With V trimmed by 6 bases and J by 6 bases, 6 bases remained unmatched. Germline V gene lookup returns CDR1 MNHEY and CDR2 SVGAGI. The length of the CDR3 is 14 residues. CDR3 protein: CASRPTGGGQPQHF. As DNA, the CDR3 is TGTGCCAGCAGACCTACAGGGGGCGGTCAGCCCCAGCATTTT.

This clone has just a few counts. The chain links TRBV9 to TRBJ2-7; TRBD1 agrees at 7 bases. The CDR3 spans 15 residues. Looked up from germline, CDR1 is SGDLS and CDR2 is YYNGEE. V was clipped by 1 base and J by 2 bases; unmatched bases: 6. The CDR3 DNA is TGTGCCAGCAGCGTAAGTACAGGGGTCACCTACGAGCAGTACTTC. Its translation is CASSVSTGVTYEQYF.

J is TRBJ2-1 and V is TRBV13; unclear D gene. Trimming removed 1 base from V and 6 bases from J, with 10 bases in between. This CDR3 spans 14 amino acids. The V gene's germline CDR1 is PRHDT and CDR2 FYEKMQ (reference sequence). The CDR3: CASSLASFPNEQFF. In nucleotides, the CDR3 is TGTGCCAGCAGCTTAGCCAGTTTCCCCAATGAGCAGTTCTTC. Combining the CDR3 with reference TRBV13 and TRBJ2-1 gives the whole variable domain AAGVIQSPRHLIKEKRETATLKCYPIPRHDTVYWYQQGPGQDPQFLISFYEKMQSDKGSIPDRFSAQQFSDYHSELNMSSLELGDSALYFCASSLASFPNEQFFGPGTRLTVL.

The V gene is TRBV9, the J gene TRBJ2-1, with 7 positions matching TRBD2. The CDR3 is made up of 19 amino acids. Trimming removed 0 bases from V and 1 base from J; junction bases left unmatched: 13. CDR1 and CDR2 (germline): SGDLS, YYNGEE. CDR3 region: CASSVGGPLGGRSYNEQFF. In DNA, the CDR3 is TGTGCCAGCAGCGTAGGAGGTCCCCTGGGCGGGAGATCCTACAATGAGCAGTTCTTC.